A selection of T cell receptor beta chains follows, all from one sample in a study of T-cell reconstitution after alpha-beta-depleted transplantation in children. From the PCR reads, TCRdb called clonotypes with MiXCR, one entry per CDR3 protein. The table includes around 700,000 distinct CDR3 sequences, less than 15% detected once. Source: PBMCs, taken before TCRalphabeta/CD19-depleted stem cell transplant. The receptors were sampled from a girl under 10 years old with congenital amegakaryocytic thrombocytopenia, due to receive a stem cell transplant. Each CDR3 is given with its conserved first and last residue. The D gene is left open where the match is weak. Clone size is given for some rows only: seen once, a few or many times, or a class if the clone is expanded.

V gene	CDR3 length	clone size	J gene	D gene	CDR3 protein	CDR3 DNA
TRBV5-1	13	-	TRBJ1-1	-	CASSRTGVSEAFF	TGCGCCAGCAGCCGAACCGGGGTATCTGAAGCTTTCTTT
TRBV3-1	11	-	TRBJ1-4	-	CASSQREKLFF	TGTGCCAGCAGCCAGCGTGAAAAACTGTTTTTT
TRBV5-5	16	-	TRBJ2-1	TRBD2	CASSKGTSGSIDEQFF	TGTGCCAGCAGCAAGGGGACTAGCGGGAGTATTGATGAGCAGTTCTTC
TRBV18	12	few	TRBJ2-5	-	CASSQIEETQYF	TGTGCCAGCTCCCAAATTGAGGAGACCCAGTACTTC
TRBV28	14	few	TRBJ2-1	-	CASLSEFSFNEQFF	TGTGCCAGCCTGAGCGAATTCTCTTTTAATGAGCAGTTCTTC
TRBV25-1	14	-	TRBJ2-1	TRBD2	CASSMRGRDNEQFF	TGTGCCAGCAGTATGCGTGGGAGGGACAATGAGCAGTTCTTC
TRBV12-5	15	-	TRBJ2-6	-	CASGLTISGANVLTF	TGTGCTAGTGGTTTAACGATCTCTGGGGCCAACGTCCTGACTTTC
TRBV12-3/TRBV12-4	12	many	TRBJ2-7	-	CASSHGPYEQYF	TGTGCCAGCAGTCACGGCCCCTACGAGCAGTACTTC
TRBV5-5	15	-	TRBJ2-3	TRBD2	CASGLERESTDTQYF	TGTGCCAGCGGCTTGGAGCGGGAGAGCACAGATACGCAGTATTTT
TRBV18	14	few	TRBJ2-1	-	CASSPSRQFNEQFF	TGTGCCAGCTCACCATCACGGCAGTTCAATGAGCAGTTCTTC
TRBV5-1	22	few	TRBJ2-1	TRBD1	CASSLGGRGDRASPKGYNEQFF	TGCGCCAGCAGCTTGGGGGGCCGAGGTGACAGGGCGTCGCCAAAAGGCTACAATGAGCAGTTCTTC
TRBV7-2	15	-	TRBJ2-7	-	CASSLGGGLIYEQYF	TGTGCCAGCAGCTTAGGGGGTGGATTAATCTACGAGCAGTACTTC
TRBV5-1	15	many	TRBJ2-1	TRBD2	CASSGTSATYNEQFF	TGCGCCAGCAGTGGGACTAGCGCGACCTACAATGAGCAGTTCTTC